These 5 T cell receptor beta chains originate from one sample sequenced in a study of cytomegalovirus exposure and HLA in healthy donors. 60 Vbeta and 13 Jbeta primers were used in PCR. Using immunoSEQ multiplex PCR, the repertoire was profiled, and TCRdb retains in-frame clones only, with some absent. Here the sample spans about 120,000 clones, roughly 82% being singletons. The sample taken for sequencing was PBMCs. These receptors came from a male donor in good health and CMV-seropositive.

V and J are TRBV6-1 and TRBJ2-2, with D hard to call. The germline V and J ends were trimmed by 7 bases and 6 bases, with 15 bases remaining between them. CDR1 and CDR2 (germline): MNHNS, SASEGT. The CDR3 spans 14 residues. CDR3: CASTYSVRSGELFF. CDR3 DNA sequence: TGTGCCAGCACCTACTCTGTCCGCTCCGGGGAGCTGTTTTTT.

The chain carries TRBV27 and TRBJ1-3; D call uncertain. Germline V gene data show CDR1 as MNHEY and CDR2 as SMNVEV (reference sequence). V was pared by 4 bases and J by 2 bases, with 6 bases between. The CDR3 sequence is 13 residues long. The CDR3 DNA follows: TGTGCCAGCAGTTCAAGCCCTGGAAACACCATATATTTT. Protein: CASSSSPGNTIYF.

This rearrangement joins TRBV19 to TRBJ1-2; D uncertain. The V gene lost 4 bases and the J gene lost 5 bases, with 20 bases spanning the gap. The CDR3 length is 16 residues. CDR1 is LNHDA and CDR2 is SQIVND in the germline V gene (reference sequence). CDR3 in DNA: TGTGCCAGTAGTACCTCCCCGGGCCCAACGGGATATGGCTACACCTTC. It is translated as CASSTSPGPTGYGYTF.

The rearrangement uses TRBV5-4 and TRBJ2-5; D might be TRBD1 (6 bases). The J call may be incorrect, as the DNA end agrees better with TRBJ2-7. The CDR3 runs to 17 residues. The germline CDR1 and CDR2 sequences are SGHNT and YYREEE (reference sequence). The CDR3, as DNA: TGTGCCAGCAGCCCCAGTCCACAGGGTGCGATGCCCTACGAGCAGTACTTC. Protein sequence: CASSPSPQGAMPYEQYF.

The chain joins TRBV27 to TRBJ1-5; the D gene is possibly TRBD1 (5 bases). Germline V gene sequence: CDR1 MNHEY, CDR2 SMNVEV (reference sequence). The CDR3 is 14 amino acids. With 2 bases removed from V and 5 bases from J, the gap between germline ends came to 10 bases. The CDR3 DNA reads TGTGCCAGCAGTTTACAGGGTTTGGATCAGCCCCAGCATTTT. It translates to CASSLQGLDQPQHF.